The rows below give T cell receptor beta chains drawn from one sample of a study of blood T cell repertoires in COVID-19. Repertoires were generated with immunoSEQ multiplex PCR, while TCRdb's copy carries only in-frame clones and drops some. The sample yields more than 350,000 clones, more than 70% seen once. The sequenced material came from peripheral blood. Every receptor here comes from a woman under 40 with COVID-19, enrolled during active disease. CDR3s leave out the opening cysteine and the closing phenylalanine or tryptophan. Where a row states a size, it is once, few, many or the class of an expanded clone; other rows omit it.

clone size	V gene	J gene	CDR3 protein
-	TRBV18	TRBJ2-3	ASSPLENTDTQY
-	TRBV30	TRBJ2-1	AWSPRRGSNEQF
once	TRBV7-9	TRBJ2-7	ASSLEGQSYEQY
-	TRBV4-1	TRBJ1-1	ASSQTPQGRAF
-	TRBV30	TRBJ2-1	AWNLGEPSYNEQF
-	TRBV6-5	TRBJ2-5	ASTGRGPGETQY
-	TRBV29-1	TRBJ2-1	SVAPLAGAYNEQF
-	TRBV6-5	TRBJ2-7	ASRTGTSLFYEQY
-	TRBV29-1	TRBJ2-3	SVAQGSPTDTQY
-	TRBV7-2	TRBJ1-1	ASNFGGGTEAF
few	TRBV4-1	TRBJ2-7	ASSQGAAGDYEQY
-	TRBV11-3	TRBJ2-5	ASSNREEETQY
-	TRBV10-3	TRBJ2-7	AISGGRVAYEQY
-	TRBV29-1	TRBJ2-7	SVEDSSGTSGYEQY
-	TRBV6-6	TRBJ2-2	ASSETGNFRELF
-	TRBV5-1	TRBJ2-1	ASSPRVAGGPREQF
-	TRBV5-6	TRBJ2-3	ASSPSTSGRFGTDTQY
-	TRBV28	TRBJ1-5	ASSLDRVNQPQH
-	TRBV30	TRBJ2-3	AWSRLAGPDTQY
-	TRBV5-6	TRBJ1-2	ASSSPTGGYGYT
-	TRBV20-1	TRBJ1-2	SASPGQARNPLGGYT
-	TRBV7-3	TRBJ2-7	ASSLSAASYEQY
-	TRBV6-5	TRBJ2-1	ASSFRVGGSGEQF
-	TRBV13	TRBJ1-1	ASSLGGQSNTEAF
-	TRBV5-4	TRBJ1-1	ASSLNSEAF
once	TRBV7-9	TRBJ1-1	ASSPRGNTEAF
-	TRBV6-1	TRBJ2-7	ASSERTGGIYEQY
once	TRBV19	TRBJ2-3	ASSTLAGGTDTQY
-	TRBV27	TRBJ2-7	ASSYAGFAYEQY
-	TRBV21-1	TRBJ2-1	ASTVRRDRDFSKNNEQF
-	TRBV4-1	TRBJ1-2	ASSQVGGERGYT
once	TRBV12-3/TRBV12-4	TRBJ2-7	ASREREIPS
-	TRBV9	TRBJ2-7	ASSAIGGEQY
-	TRBV28	TRBJ2-7	ASSFNFYEQY
-	TRBV3-1/TRBV3-2	TRBJ2-3	ASSGDRVKQY
-	TRBV28	TRBJ2-1	ASSFGGSRNEQF
-	TRBV4-1	TRBJ1-6	ASSAGTAYSPLH
once	TRBV9	TRBJ2-1	ASSVVGLAINEQF
many	TRBV20-1	TRBJ2-7	SASGLAGGYEQY
once	TRBV7-2	TRBJ2-3	ASSLTEGADTQY
-	TRBV6-2/TRBV6-3	TRBJ2-7	ASSWDFLSYEQY
-	TRBV6-2/TRBV6-3	TRBJ1-1	ASSGDRGLTEAF
few	TRBV30	TRBJ1-6	AWSPGGGDNSPLH
-	TRBV4-1	TRBJ1-3	ASSPGDRYSGNTIY
-	TRBV6-5	TRBJ2-7	ATKSGTLYEQY
-	TRBV30	TRBJ2-7	AWKAAGGSSYEQY
-	TRBV30	TRBJ1-2	AWNSGNYGYT
-	TRBV28	TRBJ2-7	ASRSPGQGSYEQY
-	TRBV30	TRBJ1-5	AWSSQGGYQPQH
-	TRBV7-2	TRBJ2-3	ASSLALSGGRVDTQY
-	TRBV10-3	TRBJ1-1	AISRGQGDTEAF
-	TRBV7-8	TRBJ2-2	ASSLAWRGNTGELF
-	TRBV2	TRBJ2-5	ASRGDYPQETQY
-	TRBV3-1/TRBV3-2	TRBJ2-7	ASSLTQDNSYEQY